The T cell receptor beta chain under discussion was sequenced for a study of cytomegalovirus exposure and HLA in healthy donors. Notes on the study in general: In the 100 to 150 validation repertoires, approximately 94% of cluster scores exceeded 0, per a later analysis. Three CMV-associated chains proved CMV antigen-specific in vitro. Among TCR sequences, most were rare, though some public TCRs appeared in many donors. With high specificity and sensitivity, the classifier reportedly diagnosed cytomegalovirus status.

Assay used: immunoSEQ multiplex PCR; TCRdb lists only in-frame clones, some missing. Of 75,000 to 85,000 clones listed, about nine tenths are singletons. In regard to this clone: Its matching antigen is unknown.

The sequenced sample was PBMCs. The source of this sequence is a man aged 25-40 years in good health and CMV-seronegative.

This CDR3 reads CASSLGQRSFTDTQYF. CDR3 sequence (DNA): TGTGCCAGCAGCTTGGGACAGCGATCTTTCACAGATACGCAGTATTTT. The chain has TRBV5-6 and TRBJ2-3; a possible D gene is TRBD1 (5 bases). The V end lost 0 bases, the J end lost 2 bases, and 13 bases lay between the germline ends. The CDR3 spans 16 residues. Germline V gives CDR1 SGHDT, CDR2 YYEEEE.